The 31 T cell receptor beta chains presented below share a single source sample, sequenced in a study of graft-versus-host responses after intestinal transplantation. Sequenced by immunoSEQ multiplex PCR; TCRdb stores in-frame clones only, minus some. The sample lists about 120,000 clones, around 93% seen once, with around 0.12% in the top ten. Their target antigens are unknown. The sequences come from unstimulated CD4+ T cells sorted from spleen or lymph node cells, collected before intestinal transplant. Receptor source: a human donor who received an intestinal transplant.

The V call is TRBV9, the J call TRBJ2-1, with 9 bases fitting TRBD2. This CDR3 contains 14 residues. After removal of 0 bases from V and 8 bases from J, the junction contained 3 bases not matched to a gene. Germline loops: CDR1 SGDLS, CDR2 YYNGEE. The CDR3 is CASSVAAGGDEQFF. The CDR3 DNA follows: TGTGCCAGCAGCGTAGCAGCGGGAGGCGATGAGCAGTTCTTC.

CDR3 sequence (DNA): TGTGCCAGCAGCGTTGGGGTGCACTATGGCTACACCTTC. It codes for CASSVGVHYGYTF. V gene TRBV9 combines with J gene TRBJ1-2, with no clear D. Germline V gene lookup returns CDR1 SGDLS and CDR2 YYNGEE. Between the trimmed V and J ends, which lost 2 bases and 3 bases, there was a span of 8 bases. CDR3 length equals 13 residues.

The rearrangement uses TRBV7-9 and TRBJ2-1, with D possibly matching TRBD1 (5 bases). Germline V gene sequence: CDR1 SEHNR, CDR2 FQNEAQ (reference sequence). Deletions cut 0 bases from V and 15 bases from J, with 6 bases between. This CDR3 is 10 amino acids long. The CDR3 coding sequence is TGTGCCAGCAGCTTAGCGGGGCTGTTCTTC. Translating gives CASSLAGLFF. The full variable domain, with the rest looked up from reference TRBV7-9 and TRBJ2-1, is DTGVSQNPRHKITKRGQNVTFRCDPISEHNRLYWYRQTLGQGPEFLTYFQNEAQLEKSRLLSDRFSAERPKGSFSTLEIQRTEQGDSAMYLCASSLAGLFFGPGTRLTVL.

This chain joins TRBV27 and TRBJ2-7; D ambiguous. The germline V and J ends were trimmed by 5 bases and 2 bases, with 13 bases remaining between them. Per germline, CDR1 MNHEY and CDR2 SMNVEV (reference sequence). This CDR3 is built from 14 residues. CDR3 protein: CASSPRRWTYEQYF. The CDR3 region has the DNA TGTGCCAGCAGTCCCCGCCGGTGGACCTACGAGCAGTACTTC.

The chain joins TRBV7-9 to TRBJ2-7; 8 bases are shared with TRBD1. CDR1 is SEHNR, CDR2 FQNEAQ, per germline (reference sequence). Unmatched junction bases numbered 8, after V lost 4 bases and J lost 3 bases. The CDR3 totals 15 residues. CDR3 region: CASSSLRGPFYEQYF. In DNA form, the CDR3 reads TGTGCCAGCAGCTCCCTCAGGGGGCCATTCTACGAGCAGTACTTC.

DNA for the CDR3: TGTGCCAGCAGCTTTAAGCGGGAGATAAACTACGAGCAGTACTTC. Translating gives CASSFKREINYEQYF. The chain joins TRBV7-8 to TRBJ2-7; 8 bases agree with TRBD2. This CDR3 spans 15 amino acids. From germline, CDR1 is SGHVS and CDR2 FQNEAQ. Trimming removed 3 bases from V and 3 bases from J; junction bases left unmatched: 7.

The rearrangement joins TRBV5-6 to TRBJ2-3, with D perhaps given as TRBD1 or TRBD2 (5 bases each). Trimming shortened V by 3 bases and J by 8 bases, and 13 bases separated the two germline ends. This CDR3 is 13 amino acids long. The V gene's germline CDR1 is SGHDT and CDR2 YYEEEE. The CDR3 protein is CASSSTGQSTQYF. CDR3 in DNA: TGTGCCAGCAGCTCAACGGGGCAGAGTACGCAGTATTTT.

J is TRBJ2-5 and V is TRBV7-8, with a possible D match to TRBD2 (6 bases). The CDR3 totals 15 residues. V lost 4 bases and J 2 bases, leaving 14 bases between the germline ends. The germline CDR1 and CDR2 sequences are SGHVS and FQNEAQ. CDR3 bases: TGTGCCAGCAGCTCTTGGGGCGGGGAGCAAGAGACCCAGTACTTC. As protein: CASSSWGGEQETQYF. Full variable domain (rest looked up from reference TRBV7-8 and TRBJ2-5): GAGVSQSPRYKVAKRGQDVALRCDPISGHVSLFWYQQALGQGPEFLTYFQNEAQLDKSGLPSDRFFAERPEGSVSTLKIQRTQQEDSAVYLCASSSWGGEQETQYFGPGTRLLVL.

The CDR3 DNA reads TGTGCCAGCAGCTTTCTAGCGGGAGGGCCCTACGAGCAGTACTTC. Translating it yields CASSFLAGGPYEQYF. The gene calls are TRBV7-2 and TRBJ2-7; 12 bases map to TRBD2. Germline V lookup: CDR1 SGHTA, CDR2 FQGNSA. The CDR3 has 15 amino acids. The trim removed 3 bases at V and 2 bases at J, leaving 2 bases unmatched.

This chain joins TRBV19 and TRBJ2-1; TRBD2 aligns across 10 bases. J lost 4 bases, V lost 6 bases, and 18 bases had no gene match. CDR1 is LNHDA, CDR2 SQIVND, per germline (reference sequence). The CDR3 runs 19 residues. CDR3 residues: CASSRLPSGRAQRYNEQFF. CDR3 bases: TGTGCCAGTAGCCGACTTCCTAGCGGGAGAGCGCAGAGATACAATGAGCAGTTCTTC.

On this clone itself: The junction departs from germline at one end; a sequencing error may be responsible. The rearrangement joins TRBV7-7 to TRBJ2-2, with a tentative D call TRBD1 (6 bases). The CDR3 has 15 residues. Germline V gene data show CDR1 as SSHAT and CDR2 as FNYEAQ (reference sequence). This CDR3 is CASSFSRGNTGELFF. CDR3 DNA sequence: TGTGCTAGCAGCTTTAGCAGGGGGAACACCGGGGAGCTGTTTTTT.

V is TRBV5-1 and J is TRBJ2-7; the D gene could be TRBD1 or TRBD2 (5 bases each). V gave up 4 bases and J gave up 2 bases, with 16 bases separating them. CDR1 and CDR2 (germline): SGHRS, YFSETQ. There are 15 residues in the CDR3. Here the CDR3 DNA reads TGCGCCAGCAGCCTAAGCCGGGACGGGCCCTACGAGCAGTACTTC. This translates into CASSLSRDGPYEQYF. Together with reference TRBV5-1 and TRBJ2-7, the CDR3 gives the full variable domain: KAGVTQTPRYLIKTRGQQVTLSCSPISGHRSVSWYQQTPGQGLQFLFEYFSETQRNKGNFPGRFSGRQFSNSRSEMNVSTLELGDSALYLCASSLSRDGPYEQYFGPGTRLTVT.

This sequence joins TRBV6-1 and TRBJ1-1; D remains unclear. V was shortened by 5 bases and J by 6 bases, with 13 bases between the two germline ends. Germline values: CDR1 MNHNS, CDR2 SASEGT. The CDR3 consists of 13 residues. CDR3 sequence reads: CASSFSTSPEAFF. CDR3 DNA sequence: TGTGCCAGCAGTTTCTCCACCTCCCCTGAAGCTTTCTTT.

The count of this clone is one. This chain links TRBV27 with TRBJ2-1; TRBD1 matches at 7 bases. This CDR3 has 15 residues. The junction had 7 bases not matched to a gene; V was cut back by 5 bases and J by 3 bases. CDR1 MNHEY and CDR2 SMNVEV come from the germline V gene (reference sequence). CDR3 DNA: TGTGCCAGCAGTCCCTGGACAGGACTCTACAATGAGCAGTTCTTC. This gives the protein CASSPWTGLYNEQFF.

The V and J genes are TRBV27 and TRBJ2-1; 7 bases are shared with TRBD1. CDR3 length: 11 residues. After removal of 8 bases from V and 16 bases from J, the junction contained 11 bases not matched to a gene. CDR1 is MNHEY and CDR2 is SMNVEV in the germline V gene (reference sequence). Written as DNA, the CDR3 is TGTGCCAGCGGGGAGACAGGGTCCCGCTTCTTC. As protein: CASGETGSRFF.

This clone is a singleton in its sample. The rearrangement joins TRBV19 to TRBJ1-5, with a weak D call TRBD1 (5 bases). Germline lookup yields CDR1 LNHDA and CDR2 SQIVND (reference sequence). V shed 5 bases and J shed 2 bases, with 13 bases lying between them. This CDR3 region has 15 residues. The CDR3 sequence: CASSGDRGGNQPQHF. In DNA, the CDR3 is TGTGCCAGTAGTGGGGATAGGGGTGGCAATCAGCCCCAGCATTTT.

The gene calls are TRBV4-1 and TRBJ2-7, with TRBD2 as a possible D gene (6 bases). The V gene lost 0 bases and the J gene lost 0 bases, with 15 bases spanning the gap. The V gene's germline CDR1 is MGHRA and CDR2 YSYEKL. The CDR3 sequence is 17 residues long. The CDR3 DNA reads as TGCGCCAGCAGCCAAGAGGGACTCAGAGATATCTCCTACGAGCAGTACTTC. It translates to CASSQEGLRDISYEQYF.

The chain is built from TRBV6-1 and TRBJ1-3, with 7 bases identical to TRBD1. Trimming removed 2 bases from V and 1 base from J; junction bases left unmatched: 5. Germline CDR1 reads MNHNS; CDR2 reads SASEGT. The CDR3 is made up of 16 amino acids. CDR3: CASSETTGVSGNTIYF. In DNA form, the CDR3 reads TGTGCCAGCAGTGAAACTACAGGGGTTTCTGGAAACACCATATATTTT.

CDR3 sequence (DNA): TGCGCCAGCTCGCAAAGGGACACTGAAGCTTTCTTT. Protein sequence: CASSQRDTEAFF. The chain links TRBV10-2 to TRBJ1-1; D uncertain. V was trimmed by 8 bases and J by 3 bases, leaving 10 bases between them. The CDR3 contains 12 residues. The germline V gene has CDR1 WSHSY and CDR2 SAAADI.

The genes are TRBV30 and TRBJ1-3; D gene unclear. This CDR3 contains 14 residues. V lost 3 bases and J lost 0, with 9 bases in between. The germline V gene has CDR1 GTSNPN and CDR2 SVGIG (reference sequence). CDR3 in amino acids: CAWRTPASGNTIYF. The CDR3 DNA follows: TGTGCCTGGAGAACTCCGGCCTCTGGAAACACCATATATTTT.

In this sample, this clone turned up once. V gene TRBV5-6 combines with J gene TRBJ2-2; 10 bases fit TRBD1. This CDR3 region has 16 residues. After removal of 0 bases from V and 5 bases from J, the junction contained 4 bases not matched to a gene. Germline-derived CDR1 and CDR2 are SGHDT and YYEEEE. This chain's CDR3 is CASSLGQGAGTGELFF. For the CDR3, the DNA is TGTGCCAGCAGCTTGGGACAGGGGGCCGGAACCGGGGAGCTGTTTTTT.

The CDR3 sequence: CASSVGVSGYNEQFF. CDR3 sequence (DNA): TGTGCCAGCAGCGTAGGGGTTTCGGGTTACAATGAGCAGTTCTTC. V is TRBV9 and J is TRBJ2-1, with D unresolved. The V and J ends lost 0 bases and 4 bases respectively, with 11 bases between them. CDR1 is SGDLS, CDR2 YYNGEE, per germline. This CDR3 is built from 15 residues.

The V call is TRBV18, the J call TRBJ2-7; possible D gene TRBD2, 6 bases. Germline lookup yields CDR1 KGHSH and CDR2 LQKENI. Trimming took 5 bases from V and 0 from J, leaving 11 bases between them. This CDR3 comprises 14 residues. CDR3 sequence: CASSGRLDSYEQYF. CDR3 DNA: TGTGCCAGCTCAGGGAGGCTGGACTCCTACGAGCAGTACTTC.

V usage is TRBV4-1 and J usage is TRBJ2-1; no reliable D call. The CDR3 covers 14 residues. V dropped 4 bases and J dropped 9 bases, with 16 bases sitting between them. Germline V gene lookup returns CDR1 MGHRA and CDR2 YSYEKL. Here the CDR3 reads CASSPGPLSGEQFF. The CDR3 region has the DNA TGCGCCAGCAGCCCCGGGCCCCTTTCGGGTGAGCAGTTCTTC.

The gene calls are TRBV21-1 and TRBJ2-7; the table's D call of TRBD1 was not tested on the DNA. TRBV21-1 is termed a pseudogene. The CDR3 runs 17 residues. The CDR3 sequence: CASSKDIITGTWYEQYF. CDR3 bases: TGTGCCAGCAGCAAAGATATAATAACAGGGACGTGGTACGAGCAGTACTTC.

The chain employs TRBV28 and TRBJ1-5, with no clear D. CDR1 is MDHEN and CDR2 is SYDVKM in the germline V gene. The CDR3 consists of 10 residues. Deletions cut 11 bases from V and 2 bases from J, with 4 bases between. The CDR3 sequence is CAGGNQPQHF. The CDR3 DNA is TGTGCCGGGGGCAATCAGCCCCAGCATTTT.

The chain uses TRBV11-2 and TRBJ1-3; D is unresolved. Trimming removed 6 bases at V and 9 bases at J, with 21 bases between. The CDR3 length is 15 residues. The germline CDR1 and CDR2 sequences are SGHAT and FQNNGV. CDR3 region: CASRRRTPSRGTIYF. CDR3 coding DNA: TGTGCCAGCAGACGAAGGACTCCATCACGAGGCACCATATATTTT. The full variable domain, its missing parts supplied by reference TRBV11-2 and TRBJ1-3, is EAGVAQSPRYKIIEKRQSVAFWCNPISGHATLYWYQQILGQGPKLLIQFQNNGVVDDSQLPKDRFSAERLKGVDSTLKIQPAKLEDSAVYLCASRRRTPSRGTIYFGEGSWLTVV.

The chain recombines TRBV28 with TRBJ1-3, with no clear D. Per the germline V gene, CDR1 is MDHEN and CDR2 is SYDVKM. The CDR3 runs to 14 residues. V was clipped by 4 bases and J by 0 bases, with 7 bases between them. The CDR3 DNA follows: TGTGCCAGCAGTTCAAACGGCTCTGGAAACACCATATATTTT. It codes for CASSSNGSGNTIYF. The full variable domain, in which reference TRBV28 and TRBJ1-3 provide the parts outside the CDR3, is DVKVTQSSRYLVKRTGEKVFLECVQDMDHENMFWYRQDPGLGLRLIYFSYDVKMKEKGDIPEGYSVSREKKERFSLILESASTNQTSMYLCASSSNGSGNTIYFGEGSWLTVV.

The chain is built from TRBV5-4 and TRBJ2-1; 8 bases agree with TRBD2. CDR1 is SGHNT, CDR2 YYREEE, per germline (reference sequence). There are 15 residues in the CDR3. With V trimmed by 4 bases and J by 6 bases, 9 bases remained unmatched. The CDR3 nucleotides are TGTGCCAGCAGCCCCTTCAAGCGGGAGATCAATGAGCAGTTCTTC. Its protein is CASSPFKREINEQFF.

V gene TRBV11-2 combines with J gene TRBJ1-1; D possibly corresponds to TRBD1 (5 bases). Trimming shortened V by 8 bases and J by 4 bases, and 14 bases separated the two germline ends. CDR3 length: 13 amino acids. Germline loops: CDR1 SGHAT, CDR2 FQNNGV. The CDR3 reads CASGDWGGTEAFF. CDR3 sequence (DNA): TGTGCCAGCGGTGACTGGGGGGGCACTGAAGCTTTCTTT.

This rearrangement joins TRBV7-2 to TRBJ2-7; D ambiguous. The CDR3 has 14 residues. Germline V lookup: CDR1 SGHTA, CDR2 FQGNSA. Deletions cut 3 bases from V and 3 bases from J, with 12 bases between. In nucleotides, the CDR3 is TGTGCCAGCAGCTTGAGTCAGCTCCTCTACGAGCAGTACTTC. Translating gives CASSLSQLLYEQYF.